Listed below are T cell receptor beta chains from one sample, sequenced in a study of graft-versus-host responses after intestinal transplantation. Here immunoSEQ multiplex PCR was the method, and the copy in TCRdb shows in-frame clones only, minus some. The table records 85,000 to 90,000 clones, more than 85% of them present only once. Their recognized antigens are unknown. The material was unstimulated CD4+ T cells sorted from spleen or lymph node cells, obtained before transplant. Every receptor here comes from a human donor who was the organ donor for an intestinal transplant. Each CDR3 is given without its conserved first and last residue. The size of a clone is reported for some rows only, either as once, few or many, or as a class for expanded clones.

CDR3,V,size,length,J
ASSAKTSGSNNEQF,TRBV6-1,NA,14,TRBJ2-1
ASREQGMTYEQY,TRBV28,NA,12,TRBJ2-7
ASIRGTDTQY,TRBV6-1,NA,10,TRBJ2-3
ASSVGQVNQPQH,TRBV6-1,NA,12,TRBJ1-5
ASSLNRPGQGPSGNTIY,TRBV7-8,NA,17,TRBJ1-3
ASSLKVGSGGPQETQY,TRBV5-1,NA,16,TRBJ2-5
ASSQVRQSNIQY,TRBV14,NA,12,TRBJ2-4
ASSPLWGPDTQY,TRBV2,NA,12,TRBJ2-3
ASSRGQMNTEAF,TRBV7-6,NA,12,TRBJ1-1
ASSRPGGRLDEKLF,TRBV5-1,NA,14,TRBJ1-4
ASSLGWGYT,TRBV28,NA,9,TRBJ1-2
ASSSGGPVSYEQY,TRBV27,NA,13,TRBJ2-7
ASSFPGTDQPQH,TRBV7-9,NA,12,TRBJ1-5
ASSPLTVANTGELF,TRBV18,NA,14,TRBJ2-2
ASSRLAGNEQF,TRBV19,NA,11,TRBJ2-1
ASSSPGQNTDTQY,TRBV28,NA,13,TRBJ2-3
AIGTSGYEQY,TRBV10-3,NA,10,TRBJ2-7
ASTKNPLQTRSPEAF,TRBV28,NA,15,TRBJ1-1
ASSAWTSGEETQY,TRBV6-1,NA,13,TRBJ2-5
ASSLRPGQGEGEQY,TRBV7-9,NA,14,TRBJ2-7
SARQDPMNTEAF,TRBV29-1,NA,12,TRBJ1-1
ASSPIQAFRADEQY,TRBV7-8,once,14,TRBJ2-7
ASSGLNSGNTIY,TRBV7-6,NA,12,TRBJ1-3
ARQGNTEAF,TRBV2,NA,9,TRBJ1-1
ASSLGLAGRNEQF,TRBV27,NA,13,TRBJ2-1
ASGIGPGTGGTEAF,TRBV21-1,NA,14,TRBJ1-1
AWSVKSTRAF,TRBV30,NA,10,TRBJ1-1
ASSPGTSGVRLQETQY,TRBV7-2,NA,16,TRBJ2-5
ASSYTGLEQY,TRBV5-6,NA,10,TRBJ2-7
ASSLEGSSGNTIY,TRBV7-9,NA,13,TRBJ1-3
ASSTTGNYGYT,TRBV19,NA,11,TRBJ1-2
ASSELGLSYEQY,TRBV6-1,once,12,TRBJ2-7
ASSPSPGQGVYEQY,TRBV5-5,NA,14,TRBJ2-7
ASSLAGGPGYT,TRBV5-1,NA,11,TRBJ1-2
ASSLGTGSRQGINSPLH,TRBV5-4,NA,17,TRBJ1-6
ASSSGTPEQF,TRBV7-6,NA,10,TRBJ2-1
SAGTSYEQY,TRBV20-1,NA,9,TRBJ2-7
ASSLVGGGYT,TRBV5-6,NA,10,TRBJ1-2
ASSREGPLGEKLF,TRBV4-1,once,13,TRBJ1-4
ASSLVAGVADTQY,TRBV11-2,NA,13,TRBJ2-3
ACQSWLPIF,TRBV30,NA,9,TRBJ2-1
SVVYEAINTEAF,TRBV29-1,NA,12,TRBJ1-1
ASIAGLLYGYT,TRBV6-1,NA,11,TRBJ1-2
ASSEWGTYYEQY,TRBV6-5,NA,12,TRBJ2-7
SVATGPLNQPQH,TRBV29-1,NA,12,TRBJ1-5
ASSFLLMIYNEQF,TRBV5-1,NA,13,TRBJ2-1
ASSDGSGTGGYTEAF,TRBV18,NA,15,TRBJ1-1
ASSLGQGSGAEAF,TRBV7-9,NA,13,TRBJ1-1
ASSVDPYSSYEQY,TRBV9,NA,13,TRBJ2-7
ASSDSLKPQH,TRBV7-9,NA,10,TRBJ1-5
ASTPGGTYNSPLH,TRBV19,NA,13,TRBJ1-6
ASSGGGFTGELF,TRBV9,NA,12,TRBJ2-2
ASSPYLTGGNTEAF,TRBV7-9,NA,14,TRBJ1-1
ASSLTGSSEAF,TRBV6-5,once,11,TRBJ1-1
ASSSNRDYPYNEQF,TRBV7-3,NA,14,TRBJ2-1
ASSEYGGASGNTIY,TRBV25-1,NA,14,TRBJ1-3
ASSLDQHRLSYNEQF,TRBV11-3,NA,15,TRBJ2-1